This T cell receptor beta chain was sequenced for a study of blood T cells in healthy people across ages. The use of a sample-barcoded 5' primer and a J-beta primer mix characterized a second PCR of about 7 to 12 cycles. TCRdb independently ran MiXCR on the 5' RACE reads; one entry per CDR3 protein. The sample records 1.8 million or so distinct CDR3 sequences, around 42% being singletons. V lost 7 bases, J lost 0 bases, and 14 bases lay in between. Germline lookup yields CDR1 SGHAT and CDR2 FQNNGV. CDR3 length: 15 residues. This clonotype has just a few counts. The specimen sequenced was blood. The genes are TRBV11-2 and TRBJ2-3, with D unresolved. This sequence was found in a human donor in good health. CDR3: CASTLNGISTDTQYF. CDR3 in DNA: TGTGCCAGCACCCTTAATGGCATTAGCACAGATACGCAGTATTTT.